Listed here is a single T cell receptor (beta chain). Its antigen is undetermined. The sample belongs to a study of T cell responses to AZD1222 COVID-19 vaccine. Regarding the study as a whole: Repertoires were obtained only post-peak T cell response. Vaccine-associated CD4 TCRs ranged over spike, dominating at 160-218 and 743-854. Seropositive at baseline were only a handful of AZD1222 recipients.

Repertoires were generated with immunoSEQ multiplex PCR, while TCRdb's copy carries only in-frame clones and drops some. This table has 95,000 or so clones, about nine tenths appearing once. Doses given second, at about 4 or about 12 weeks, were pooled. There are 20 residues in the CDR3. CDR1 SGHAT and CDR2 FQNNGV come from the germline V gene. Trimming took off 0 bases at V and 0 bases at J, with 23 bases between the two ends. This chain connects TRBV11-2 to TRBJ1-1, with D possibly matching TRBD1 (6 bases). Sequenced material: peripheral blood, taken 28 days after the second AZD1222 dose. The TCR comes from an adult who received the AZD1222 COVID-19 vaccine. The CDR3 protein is CASSLEGGTVPPIMNTEAFF. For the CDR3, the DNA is TGTGCCAGCAGCTTAGAGGGGGGCACCGTGCCGCCTATCATGAACACTGAAGCTTTCTTT. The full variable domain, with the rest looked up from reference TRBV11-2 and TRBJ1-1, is EAGVAQSPRYKIIEKRQSVAFWCNPISGHATLYWYQQILGQGPKLLIQFQNNGVVDDSQLPKDRFSAERLKGVDSTLKIQPAKLEDSAVYLCASSLEGGTVPPIMNTEAFFGQGTRLTVV.